Listed below are T cell receptor beta chains from one sample, sequenced in a study of CD8+ T cells in alopecia areata. Assay used: immunoSEQ multiplex PCR; TCRdb lists only in-frame clones, some missing. Among more than 150,000 clones listed, around 56% were seen once. Specimen: CD4+ T cells sorted from blood, collected at week 4, from a patient treated with tofacitinib. The source of these receptors is a human donor with alopecia areata. CDR3s include the opening cysteine and the closing phenylalanine or tryptophan. D genes are given only for firm matches. The size entry is marked missing in some rows and otherwise reads once, few, many or a size class.

j_call: TRBJ1-6
v_call: TRBV5-4
d_call: TRBD1
clone_size: .
cdr3_aa: CASSLVPGTGNNSPLHF
cdr3_nt: TGTGCCAGCAGCTTGGTCCCCGGGACAGGCAATAATTCACCCCTCCACTTT

j_call: TRBJ1-2
v_call: TRBV7-9
d_call: .
clone_size: .
cdr3_aa: CASSPGLVYTF
cdr3_nt: TGTGCCAGCAGCCCAGGGTTGGTCTACACCTTC

j_call: TRBJ2-6
v_call: TRBV28
d_call: .
clone_size: .
cdr3_aa: CASSPLGLGDGGANVLTF
cdr3_nt: TGTGCCAGCAGCCCCTTGGGTTTGGGGGATGGTGGGGCCAACGTCCTGACTTTC

j_call: TRBJ1-2
v_call: TRBV7-9
d_call: .
clone_size: .
cdr3_aa: CASSPAVNYGYTF
cdr3_nt: TGTGCCAGCAGCCCAGCAGTGAACTATGGCTACACCTTC

j_call: TRBJ2-6
v_call: TRBV7-9
d_call: .
clone_size: few
cdr3_aa: CASSSFITRSGANVLTF
cdr3_nt: TGTGCCAGCAGCTCCTTCATAACCCGCTCTGGGGCCAACGTCCTGACTTTC

j_call: TRBJ2-3
v_call: TRBV7-8
d_call: .
clone_size: .
cdr3_aa: CASSLAPVSTDTQYF
cdr3_nt: TGTGCCAGCAGCTTAGCTCCGGTCAGCACAGATACGCAGTATTTT

j_call: TRBJ1-2
v_call: TRBV10-3
d_call: .
clone_size: few
cdr3_aa: CAISEIGTGQFWAF
cdr3_nt: TGTGCCATCAGTGAGATCGGCACAGGGCAATTTTGGGCCTTC

j_call: TRBJ1-5
v_call: TRBV28
d_call: .
clone_size: .
cdr3_aa: CASSFTRGNQPQHF
cdr3_nt: TGTGCCAGCAGTTTTACCCGAGGCAATCAGCCCCAGCATTTT

j_call: TRBJ1-4
v_call: TRBV29-1
d_call: .
clone_size: .
cdr3_aa: CSGGGATNEKLFF
cdr3_nt: TGCAGCGGCGGGGGCGCAACTAATGAAAAACTGTTTTTT

j_call: TRBJ2-7
v_call: TRBV5-4
d_call: .
clone_size: .
cdr3_aa: CASSAIAGMSYEQYF
cdr3_nt: TGTGCCAGCAGCGCCATCGCGGGGATGAGTTACGAGCAGTACTTC

j_call: TRBJ2-7
v_call: TRBV30
d_call: .
clone_size: .
cdr3_aa: CAWSVRYEQYF
cdr3_nt: TGTGCCTGGAGTGTACGCTACGAGCAGTACTTC

j_call: TRBJ2-3
v_call: TRBV19
d_call: TRBD1
clone_size: few
cdr3_aa: CASKARGSFTDTQYF
cdr3_nt: TGTGCCAGTAAGGCCAGGGGGTCCTTCACAGATACGCAGTATTTT

j_call: TRBJ1-5
v_call: TRBV10-3
d_call: .
clone_size: few
cdr3_aa: CAISDGSVRSNQPQHF
cdr3_nt: TGTGCCATCAGTGACGGGTCCGTGAGGAGCAATCAGCCCCAGCATTTT

j_call: TRBJ2-1
v_call: TRBV7-2
d_call: .
clone_size: .
cdr3_aa: CASSQTVTSSYNEQFF
cdr3_nt: TGTGCCAGCAGCCAAACGGTTACGAGCTCCTACAATGAGCAGTTCTTC

j_call: TRBJ1-1
v_call: TRBV6-5
d_call: .
clone_size: once
cdr3_aa: CASSRDPLSQAFF
cdr3_nt: TGTGCCAGCAGTAGGGATCCCCTTAGCCAAGCTTTCTTT

j_call: TRBJ2-3
v_call: TRBV11-2
d_call: .
clone_size: .
cdr3_aa: CASSLGLATDTQYF
cdr3_nt: TGTGCCAGCAGCTTAGGACTCGCCACAGATACGCAGTATTTT

j_call: TRBJ2-7
v_call: TRBV7-9
d_call: TRBD1
clone_size: .
cdr3_aa: CASRRSGRDRGHEQYF
cdr3_nt: TGTGCCAGCAGGCGGAGCGGCCGGGACAGGGGCCACGAGCAGTACTTC

j_call: TRBJ1-2
v_call: TRBV6-6
d_call: TRBD1
clone_size: .
cdr3_aa: CASRLGTGALGYTF
cdr3_nt: TGTGCCAGCAGGCTCGGGACAGGAGCTCTTGGCTACACCTTC

j_call: TRBJ1-1
v_call: TRBV6-5
d_call: TRBD1
clone_size: .
cdr3_aa: CASSYSVGTAIEAFF
cdr3_nt: TGTGCCAGCAGTTACTCCGTCGGGACAGCTATTGAAGCTTTCTTT

j_call: TRBJ2-3
v_call: TRBV4-1
d_call: .
clone_size: .
cdr3_aa: CASSRDKSTDTQYF
cdr3_nt: TGCGCCAGCAGCCGGGACAAGAGCACAGATACGCAGTATTTT

j_call: TRBJ2-1
v_call: TRBV7-3
d_call: .
clone_size: .
cdr3_aa: CASSPGDPNEQFF
cdr3_nt: TGTGCCAGCAGTCCGGGCGACCCCAATGAGCAGTTCTTC

j_call: TRBJ1-2
v_call: TRBV27
d_call: TRBD1
clone_size: few
cdr3_aa: CASSSSGQAFGYTF
cdr3_nt: TGTGCCAGCAGTTCCTCGGGACAGGCTTTTGGCTACACCTTC

j_call: TRBJ2-3
v_call: TRBV7-2
d_call: TRBD2
clone_size: few
cdr3_aa: CASSQTSVPDTQYF
cdr3_nt: TGTGCCAGCAGCCAAACTAGCGTACCAGATACGCAGTATTTT

j_call: TRBJ1-2
v_call: TRBV6-1
d_call: TRBD1
clone_size: .
cdr3_aa: CASSEQGRDGYTF
cdr3_nt: TGTGCCAGCAGCGAACAGGGGAGGGATGGCTACACCTTC

j_call: TRBJ2-7
v_call: TRBV25-1
d_call: .
clone_size: .
cdr3_aa: CASSLGRGRSSYEQYF
cdr3_nt: TGTGCCAGCAGTTTAGGTCGGGGGCGAAGCTCCTACGAGCAGTACTTC

j_call: TRBJ2-1
v_call: TRBV29-1
d_call: TRBD1
clone_size: .
cdr3_aa: CSLDRGGNEQFF
cdr3_nt: TGCAGCTTAGACAGGGGAGGCAATGAGCAGTTCTTC

j_call: TRBJ2-4
v_call: TRBV28
d_call: .
clone_size: .
cdr3_aa: CASSDPTRNIQYF
cdr3_nt: TGTGCCAGCAGCGACCCTACCCGAAACATTCAGTACTTC

j_call: TRBJ1-5
v_call: TRBV2
d_call: .
clone_size: .
cdr3_aa: CASSEGGSWQPQHF
cdr3_nt: TGTGCCAGCAGTGAAGGGGGGTCATGGCAGCCCCAGCATTTT

j_call: TRBJ1-1
v_call: TRBV30
d_call: .
clone_size: .
cdr3_aa: CAWSGTGTMGFF
cdr3_nt: TGTGCCTGGAGTGGGACCGGGACCATGGGGTTCTTT

j_call: TRBJ1-2
v_call: TRBV5-1
d_call: .
clone_size: .
cdr3_aa: CASSSGEYGYTF
cdr3_nt: TGCGCCAGCAGTTCCGGGGAGTATGGCTACACCTTC

j_call: TRBJ2-5
v_call: TRBV4-2
d_call: TRBD1
clone_size: .
cdr3_aa: CASSQDREATQYF
cdr3_nt: TGTGCCAGCAGCCAGGACAGGGAAGCGACCCAGTACTTC

j_call: TRBJ2-3
v_call: TRBV29-1
d_call: .
clone_size: .
cdr3_aa: CSVHPGSTDTQYF
cdr3_nt: TGCAGCGTTCATCCGGGGAGCACAGATACGCAGTATTTT

j_call: TRBJ2-1
v_call: TRBV2
d_call: .
clone_size: .
cdr3_aa: CASIVQGWGEQFF
cdr3_nt: TGTGCCAGCATTGTACAGGGATGGGGTGAGCAGTTCTTC

j_call: TRBJ1-2
v_call: TRBV12-1
d_call: .
clone_size: .
cdr3_aa: CASRPGPGQGCGYTF
cdr3_nt: TGTGCCAGCAGACCCGGTCCGGGACAGGGGTGCGGCTACACCTTC

j_call: TRBJ2-2
v_call: TRBV6-5
d_call: .
clone_size: once
cdr3_aa: CASSYSPRKVGELFF
cdr3_nt: TGTGCCAGCAGTTACTCACCTAGAAAGGTTGGGGAGCTGTTTTTT

j_call: TRBJ2-7
v_call: TRBV30
d_call: TRBD1
clone_size: .
cdr3_aa: CAWRPPRGTGVYEQYF
cdr3_nt: TGTGCCTGGAGACCTCCTCGCGGGACAGGGGTTTACGAGCAGTACTTC

j_call: TRBJ2-3
v_call: TRBV4-2
d_call: .
clone_size: .
cdr3_aa: CASSQERDNTQYF
cdr3_nt: TGTGCCAGCAGCCAAGAAAGGGACAATACGCAGTATTTT

j_call: TRBJ2-3
v_call: TRBV30
d_call: .
clone_size: .
cdr3_aa: CAWSGHLASTDTQYF
cdr3_nt: TGTGCCTGGAGTGGACACTTAGCTAGCACAGATACGCAGTATTTT

j_call: TRBJ2-6
v_call: TRBV11-2
d_call: .
clone_size: few
cdr3_aa: CASSLERGSGANVLTF
cdr3_nt: TGTGCCAGCAGCTTAGAGCGGGGCTCTGGGGCCAACGTCCTGACTTTC

j_call: TRBJ2-7
v_call: TRBV2
d_call: .
clone_size: .
cdr3_aa: CASRQDSHEQYF
cdr3_nt: TGTGCCAGCAGACAGGATAGCCACGAGCAGTACTTC

j_call: TRBJ2-3
v_call: TRBV7-9
d_call: .
clone_size: .
cdr3_aa: CASSLTHHTDTQYF
cdr3_nt: TGTGCCAGCAGCTTAACTCACCACACAGATACGCAGTATTTT

j_call: TRBJ1-1
v_call: TRBV30
d_call: .
clone_size: .
cdr3_aa: CAWKDSSPGKAFF
cdr3_nt: TGTGCCTGGAAAGACAGCTCCCCGGGGAAGGCTTTCTTT

j_call: TRBJ2-2
v_call: TRBV5-1
d_call: TRBD2
clone_size: .
cdr3_aa: CASSLVLAAGELFF
cdr3_nt: TGCGCCAGCAGCTTGGTACTAGCGGCCGGGGAGCTGTTTTTT

j_call: TRBJ1-5
v_call: TRBV6-5
d_call: .
clone_size: few
cdr3_aa: CASRQGDQPQHF
cdr3_nt: TGTGCCAGCAGGCAGGGTGATCAGCCCCAGCATTTT

j_call: TRBJ1-2
v_call: TRBV6-6
d_call: TRBD1
clone_size: .
cdr3_aa: CASRRTGGYGYTF
cdr3_nt: TGTGCCAGCAGGCGCACAGGGGGCTATGGCTACACCTTC

j_call: TRBJ1-4
v_call: TRBV4-1
d_call: .
clone_size: .
cdr3_aa: CASSQDLSGGAGKLFF
cdr3_nt: TGCGCCAGCAGCCAAGATTTATCGGGGGGCGCAGGAAAACTGTTTTTT

j_call: TRBJ2-7
v_call: TRBV11-2
d_call: TRBD1
clone_size: .
cdr3_aa: CASSLSGRGLEQYF
cdr3_nt: TGTGCCAGCAGCTTATCGGGCAGGGGGCTTGAGCAGTACTTC

j_call: TRBJ1-6
v_call: TRBV30
d_call: TRBD1
clone_size: .
cdr3_aa: CAWRGQTGDNSPLHF
cdr3_nt: TGTGCCTGGAGGGGACAGACAGGGGATAATTCACCCCTCCACTTT

j_call: TRBJ1-5
v_call: TRBV28
d_call: .
clone_size: .
cdr3_aa: CASSSPQGYGSNQPQHF
cdr3_nt: TGTGCCAGCAGTTCTCCCCAGGGTTACGGGAGCAATCAGCCCCAGCATTTT

j_call: TRBJ2-5
v_call: TRBV5-1
d_call: TRBD1
clone_size: .
cdr3_aa: CASSHSPGTGMLAETQYF
cdr3_nt: TGCGCCAGCAGCCACAGCCCCGGGACAGGAATGTTGGCGGAGACCCAGTACTTC

j_call: TRBJ2-5
v_call: TRBV5-4
d_call: TRBD2
clone_size: .
cdr3_aa: CASSPGLAGGQETQYF
cdr3_nt: TGTGCCAGCAGCCCAGGACTAGCGGGGGGCCAAGAGACCCAGTACTTC

j_call: TRBJ2-1
v_call: TRBV18
d_call: .
clone_size: .
cdr3_aa: CASSPPTDEQFF
cdr3_nt: TGTGCCAGCTCACCACCTACGGATGAGCAGTTCTTC

j_call: TRBJ2-4
v_call: TRBV28
d_call: TRBD1
clone_size: few
cdr3_aa: CASSLWTGGNIQYF
cdr3_nt: TGTGCCAGCAGTTTATGGACAGGGGGCAACATTCAGTACTTC

j_call: TRBJ1-2
v_call: TRBV29-1
d_call: .
clone_size: .
cdr3_aa: CSVGRRLNYGYTF
cdr3_nt: TGCAGCGTCGGACGCCGCCTGAACTATGGCTACACCTTC

j_call: TRBJ1-2
v_call: TRBV7-2
d_call: TRBD1
clone_size: .
cdr3_aa: CASSYYRGSNYGYTF
cdr3_nt: TGTGCCAGCAGCTACTACAGGGGTTCTAACTATGGCTACACCTTC